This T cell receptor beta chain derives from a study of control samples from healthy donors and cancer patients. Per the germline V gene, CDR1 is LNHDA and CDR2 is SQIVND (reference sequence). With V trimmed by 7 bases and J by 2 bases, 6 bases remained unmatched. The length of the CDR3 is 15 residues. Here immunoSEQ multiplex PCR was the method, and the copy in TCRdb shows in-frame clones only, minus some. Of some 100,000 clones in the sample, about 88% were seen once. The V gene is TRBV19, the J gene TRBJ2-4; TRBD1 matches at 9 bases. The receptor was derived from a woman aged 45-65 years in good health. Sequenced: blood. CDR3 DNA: TGTGCCAGTATGCGACAGGGGGTTACCAAAAACATTCAGTACTTC. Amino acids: CASMRQGVTKNIQYF.